The 30 T cell receptor beta chains reported below all come from one sample, sequenced in a study of blood T cell repertoires in COVID-19. This table comes from immunoSEQ multiplex PCR, and its TCRdb copy is limited to in-frame clones, with some not included. The data contain around 700,000 clones, just under 90% of them seen just once; the ten biggest clones take up approximately 0.3%. Sequencing was performed on peripheral blood. Receptors were obtained from a woman aged 18-30 years with acute or convalescent COVID-19.

The rearrangement joins TRBV13 to TRBJ1-2; 9 positions match TRBD1. The CDR3 covers 17 residues. Germline CDR1 and CDR2: PRHDT and FYEKMQ (reference sequence). The trim removed 3 bases at V and 0 bases at J, leaving 8 bases unmatched. CDR3 nucleotides: TGTGCCAGCAGCTTGCGAGGACAGGGGACCTCTAACTATGGCTACACCTTC. This gives the protein CASSLRGQGTSNYGYTF.

V and J are TRBV7-9 and TRBJ2-1; possibly TRBD2 for D (7 bases). Deletions cut 5 bases from V and 15 bases from J, with 20 bases between. The germline gives CDR1 SEHNR, CDR2 FQNEAQ (reference sequence). The length of the CDR3 is 13 residues. The chain's CDR3 is CASSHGGLTPAFF. DNA for the CDR3: TGTGCCAGCAGCCACGGGGGGCTAACCCCCGCGTTCTTC.

The chain uses TRBV30 and TRBJ1-1; D gene uncertain. Trimming removed 2 bases from V and 5 bases from J, with 12 bases in between. CDR3 length: 13 residues. CDR1 is GTSNPN, CDR2 SVGIG, per germline (reference sequence). This CDR3 reads CAWSWVTGTEAFF. For the CDR3, the DNA is TGTGCCTGGAGTTGGGTGACGGGGACTGAAGCTTTCTTT.

As DNA, the CDR3 is TGCGCCAGCAGCCAAGATTCCCGACTAGCTGGTTTAAACATTCAGTACTTC. Translating gives CASSQDSRLAGLNIQYF. The genes are TRBV4-1 and TRBJ2-4, with 7 positions matching TRBD2. Trimming at V came to 0 bases and at J to 6 bases, leaving 11 bases not matched to a gene. The CDR3 sequence is 17 residues long. Germline values: CDR1 MGHRA, CDR2 YSYEKL.

This rearrangement joins TRBV23-1 to TRBJ1-1, with 9 positions matching TRBD1. TRBV23-1 is treated as an ORF (open reading frame) with a function not yet certain. The CDR3 sequence is 20 residues long. V dropped 6 bases and J dropped 0; count of bases not matched to a gene: 20. The CDR3 DNA reads as TGCGCCAGCAGCCCGCCCCACAGGGGGCGCGGTCTTAGGGTGAACACTGAAGCTTTCTTT. Translation gives CASSPPHRGRGLRVNTEAFF.

The chain couples TRBV3-1 (or the pseudogene TRBV3-2) to TRBJ2-5, with TRBD2 as a possible D gene (7 bases). The V gene lost 0 bases and the J gene lost 5 bases, with 13 bases spanning the gap. The CDR3 length is 15 residues. Germline V gene lookup returns CDR1 LGHDT and CDR2 YNNKEL (reference sequence). The CDR3 DNA follows: TGTGCCAGCAGCCAAGAAGGGGGGGCTTGGGAGACCCAGTACTTC. Translating it yields CASSQEGGAWETQYF.

The rearrangement links TRBV25-1 to TRBJ2-5; 8 nucleotides align to TRBD1. Trimming removed 6 bases from V and 5 bases from J; junction bases left unmatched: 8. Germline CDR1 and CDR2: MGHDK and SYGVNS. This CDR3 is 14 amino acids long. In nucleotides, the CDR3 is TGTGCCAGCAGGGGACAGGCCCTTGGGGAGACCCAGTACTTC. This sequence encodes CASRGQALGETQYF. The variable domain in full, with the rest retrieved from reference TRBV25-1 and TRBJ2-5, is EADIYQTPRYLVIGTGKKITLECSQTMGHDKMYWYQQDPGMELHLIHYSYGVNSTEKGDLSSESTVSRIRTEHFPLTLESARPSHTSQYLCASRGQALGETQYFGPGTRLLVL.

J is TRBJ1-1 and V is TRBV7-2, with 8 bases aligning to TRBD1. With 3 bases clipped from V and 4 bases from J, the junction kept 7 bases outside the gene matches. The CDR3 consists of 15 residues. Looked up from germline, CDR1 is SGHTA and CDR2 is FQGNSA. CDR3 protein: CASSFAGGAGTEAFF. The CDR3 coding sequence is TGTGCCAGCAGCTTTGCAGGGGGCGCGGGCACTGAAGCTTTCTTT.

This sequence joins TRBV28 and TRBJ1-5; perhaps TRBD1 as D (5 bases). Germline CDR1 reads MDHEN; CDR2 reads SYDVKM. The CDR3 has 15 residues. V was trimmed by 5 bases and J by 5 bases, leaving 16 bases between them. For the CDR3, the DNA is TGTGCCAGCAGTCTGACGATGGGGGGATATCAGCCCCAGCATTTT. Protein sequence: CASSLTMGGYQPQHF.

The genes are TRBV27 and TRBJ2-7, with 8 bases identical to TRBD2. Trimming cost V 5 bases and J 4 bases; bases outside gene matches: 10. The germline V gene has CDR1 MNHEY and CDR2 SMNVEV (reference sequence). CDR3 length equals 15 residues. This chain's CDR3 is CASSPLRGGSYEQYF. In DNA form, the CDR3 reads TGTGCCAGCAGTCCGCTACGGGGGGGCAGTTACGAGCAGTACTTC.

This clone was counted a single time. The V call is TRBV2, the J call TRBJ2-3; tentative D call: TRBD2 (6 bases). CDR3 length: 16 amino acids. V was cut by 6 bases and J by 4 bases, with 20 bases left in between. Germline CDR1 reads SNHLY; CDR2 reads FYNNEI. The CDR3 DNA reads as TGTGCCAGCAGCCCCTGGAGGAAGGGAGGATCAGATACGCAGTATTTT. Translation gives CASSPWRKGGSDTQYF. Variable domain in full (rest from reference TRBV2 and TRBJ2-3): EPEVTQTPSHQVTQMGQEVILRCVPISNHLYFYWYRQILGQKVEFLVSFYNNEISEKSEIFDDQFSVERPDGSNFTLKIRSTKLEDSAMYFCASSPWRKGGSDTQYFGPGTRLTVL.

This chain uses TRBV24-1 with TRBJ2-2, with 11 bases that match TRBD2. With V trimmed by 3 bases and J by 0 bases, 5 bases remained unmatched. CDR3 length: 18 residues. Germline CDR1 is KGHDR and CDR2 is SFDVKD. CDR3 nucleotide sequence: TGTGCCACCAGTGATATAAAACTAGCGGGGGCGAACACCGGGGAGCTGTTTTTT. This encodes CATSDIKLAGANTGELFF.

The chain recombines TRBV6-5 with TRBJ1-2; a weak D match, TRBD1 (6 bases). This CDR3 is built from 14 residues. Trimming stripped 6 bases from V and 2 bases from J, with 13 bases between. Per germline, CDR1 MNHEY and CDR2 SVGAGI. CDR3 DNA sequence: TGTGCCAGCAGGGCGACAGGACCGAACTATGGCTACACCTTC. Residues: CASRATGPNYGYTF.

The chain employs TRBV4-1 and TRBJ1-1; D perhaps matches TRBD1 (6 bases). The V end lost 0 bases, the J end lost 6 bases, and 14 bases lay between the germline ends. Germline V gives CDR1 MGHRA, CDR2 YSYEKL. This CDR3 is built from 15 residues. DNA for the CDR3: TGCGCCAGCAGCCAAGACCCCTCGGGGGGCTCTGAAGCTTTCTTT. It codes for CASSQDPSGGSEAFF.

The chain employs TRBV18 and TRBJ2-1; D may be TRBD1 (6 bases). In germline, CDR1 is KGHSH, CDR2 LQKENI. The V end was cut by 3 bases, the J end by 4 bases, with 16 bases between. The CDR3 contains 16 residues. The CDR3 sequence: CASSPGTPFGYNEQFF. The CDR3 nucleotides are TGTGCCAGCTCACCCGGGACACCCTTTGGGTACAATGAGCAGTTCTTC. Full variable domain (missing parts from reference TRBV18 and TRBJ2-1): NAGVMQNPRHLVRRRGQEARLRCSPMKGHSHVYWYRQLPEEGLKFMVYLQKENIIDESGMPKERFSAEFPKEGPSILRIQQVVRGDSAAYFCASSPGTPFGYNEQFFGPGTRLTVL.

The rearrangement uses TRBV9 and TRBJ1-1, with 10 positions matching TRBD1. V trimming: 4 bases; J trimming: 5 bases; junction bases outside the gene matches: 5. The length of the CDR3 is 14 residues. Germline V lookup: CDR1 SGDLS, CDR2 YYNGEE. This chain's CDR3 is CASSLGQGRTEAFF. The DNA of the CDR3 is TGTGCCAGCAGCTTGGGACAGGGGAGAACTGAAGCTTTCTTT.

The chain couples TRBV9 to TRBJ2-7; a weak D match, TRBD2 (7 bases). Per germline, CDR1 SGDLS and CDR2 YYNGEE. Trimming shortened V by 4 bases and J by 3 bases, and 17 bases separated the two germline ends. This CDR3 has 15 residues. For the CDR3, the DNA is TGTGCCAGCAGCCCCCCAGGCGGGGGCGTCTACGAGCAGTACTTC. Amino acid sequence: CASSPPGGGVYEQYF.

This chain connects TRBV10-3 to TRBJ1-2, with a tentative D call TRBD1 (5 bases). Trimming took off 5 bases at V and 3 bases at J, with 13 bases between the two ends. Germline V gene data show CDR1 as ENHRY and CDR2 as SYGVKD. The CDR3 sequence is 14 residues long. CDR3 coding DNA: TGTGCCATCAGTTTGACAGATTTTGACTATGGCTACACCTTC. Protein: CAISLTDFDYGYTF.

The rearrangement joins TRBV5-1 to TRBJ2-1; D may be TRBD1 (6 bases). The CDR3 is made up of 15 amino acids. In germline, CDR1 is SGHRS, CDR2 YFSETQ. Trimming shortened V by 4 bases and J by 4 bases, and 15 bases separated the two germline ends. The CDR3 loop is CASSRSTGRYNEQFF. In nucleotides, the CDR3 is TGCGCCAGCAGCCGAAGTACAGGGCGTTACAATGAGCAGTTCTTC.

This chain uses TRBV7-6 with TRBJ2-7; D unresolved. The germline gives CDR1 SGHVS, CDR2 FNYEAQ. This CDR3 is 12 amino acids long. V was trimmed by 4 bases and J by 2 bases, leaving 6 bases between them. The CDR3 nucleotides are TGTGCCAGCAGCTCTGGAGCCTACGAGCAGTACTTC. Amino acid sequence: CASSSGAYEQYF.

The genes are TRBV6-1 and TRBJ1-3; the D gene is possibly TRBD1 (6 bases). Germline lookup yields CDR1 MNHNS and CDR2 SASEGT. Deletions cut 2 bases from V and 4 bases from J, with 12 bases between. The CDR3 has 15 amino acids. The CDR3 region is CASSEQGMYGNTIYF. Written as DNA, the CDR3 is TGTGCCAGCAGTGAACAGGGGATGTACGGAAACACCATATATTTT.

The chain combines TRBV6-5 with TRBJ2-1; no definite D call. Trimming left V 5 bases short and J 5 bases short, with 10 bases between. The CDR3 runs 13 residues. The germline CDR1 and CDR2 sequences are MNHEY and SVGAGI. The CDR3, as DNA: TGTGCCAGCAGTCCTCAGATCGACAATGAGCAGTTCTTC. Protein product: CASSPQIDNEQFF.

This clone was detected only once. The chain has TRBV5-1 and TRBJ2-1, with a tentative D call TRBD2 (5 bases). V was shortened by 1 base and J by 5 bases, with 7 bases between the two germline ends. Germline V gene data show CDR1 as SGHRS and CDR2 as YFSETQ. The CDR3 covers 13 residues. This chain's CDR3 is CASSLKADNEQFF. The CDR3 DNA reads TGCGCCAGCAGCTTGAAAGCGGACAATGAGCAGTTCTTC.

This clone was counted once. The genes are TRBV5-4 and TRBJ1-2, with a possible D match to TRBD1 (6 bases). This CDR3 spans 15 amino acids. V lost 4 bases to trimming and J lost 0 bases, with 13 bases between them. Germline CDR1 and CDR2: SGHNT and YYREEE (reference sequence). The CDR3 loop reads CASSPGQTTNYGYTF. As DNA, the CDR3 is TGTGCCAGCAGCCCCGGACAGACAACTAACTATGGCTACACCTTC. Together with reference TRBV5-4 and TRBJ1-2, the CDR3 gives the full variable domain: ETGVTQSPTHLIKTRGQQVTLRCSSQSGHNTVSWYQQALGQGPQFIFQYYREEENGRGNFPPRFSGLQFPNYSSELNVNALELDDSALYLCASSPGQTTNYGYTFGSGTRLTVV.

The chain recombines TRBV24-1 with TRBJ2-1, with 8 bases fitting TRBD2. CDR1 and CDR2 from the germline V gene are KGHDR and SFDVKD. The CDR3 covers 18 residues. J lost 3 bases, V lost 4 bases, and 13 bases had no gene match. CDR3 protein: CATSDRPYVAGSYNEQFF. DNA for the CDR3: TGTGCCACCAGTGACCGGCCGTACGTAGCGGGGAGCTACAATGAGCAGTTCTTC.

This clone was seen once. V and J are TRBV27 and TRBJ1-2; TRBD1 aligns across 7 bases. This CDR3 is 13 amino acids long. In germline, CDR1 is MNHEY, CDR2 SMNVEV (reference sequence). The J segment lost 7 bases and the V segment lost 3 bases, leaving 5 bases of the junction unmatched. The CDR3 DNA reads as TGTGCCAGCAGTTTCCAGGGGGGACTTGGCTACACCTTC. Translation: CASSFQGGLGYTF.

The chain uses TRBV7-9 and TRBJ1-1, with 7 bases lining up with TRBD1. The germline V gene encodes CDR1 SEHNR and CDR2 FQNEAQ (reference sequence). The CDR3 loop spans 14 amino acids. Trimming at V came to 3 bases and at J to 1 base, leaving 2 bases not matched to a gene. In nucleotides, the CDR3 is TGTGCCAGCAGCTTCGGACAGGCGAACACTGAAGCTTTCTTT. Encoded protein: CASSFGQANTEAFF.

Concerning this clone: This sample includes further DNA sequences coding for the same CDR3. In DNA form, the CDR3 reads TGTGCCAGCAGCCCCGGAGGTGACGAGCAGTACTTC. Amino acid sequence: CASSPGGDEQYF. The rearrangement links TRBV5-4 to TRBJ2-7, with D perhaps TRBD2 (5 bases). V lost 4 bases and J 5 bases, leaving 10 bases between the germline ends. Germline CDR1 is SGHNT and CDR2 is YYREEE (reference sequence). This CDR3 is built from 12 residues.

This sequence joins TRBV12-3 or TRBV12-4 and TRBJ1-1; no clear D. Trimming left V 9 bases short and J 1 base short, with 12 bases between. The CDR3 has 13 amino acids. The CDR3 bases are TGTGCCAGTAGGCGTCCGGGGAACACTGAAGCTTTCTTT. This gives the protein CASRRPGNTEAFF.

The V gene is TRBV19, the J gene TRBJ1-5, with a tentative D call TRBD1 (6 bases). The CDR3 runs 16 residues. V was cut by 1 base and J by 0 bases, with 10 bases left in between. Germline CDR1 and CDR2: LNHDA and SQIVND (reference sequence). The CDR3 here is CASSIVGRGSNQPQHF. CDR3 sequence (DNA): TGTGCCAGTAGTATAGTGGGCAGGGGTAGCAATCAGCCCCAGCATTTT.